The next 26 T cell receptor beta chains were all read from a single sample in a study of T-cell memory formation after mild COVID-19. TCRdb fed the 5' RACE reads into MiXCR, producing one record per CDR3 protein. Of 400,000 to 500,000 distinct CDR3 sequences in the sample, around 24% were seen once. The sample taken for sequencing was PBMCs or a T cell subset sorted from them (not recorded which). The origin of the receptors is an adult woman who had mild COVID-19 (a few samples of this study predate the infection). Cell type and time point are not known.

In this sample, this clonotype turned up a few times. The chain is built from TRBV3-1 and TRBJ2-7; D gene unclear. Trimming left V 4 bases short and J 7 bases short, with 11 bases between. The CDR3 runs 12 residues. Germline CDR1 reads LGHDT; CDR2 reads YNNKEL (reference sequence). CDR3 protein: CASSLADQEQYF. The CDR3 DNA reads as TGTGCCAGCAGCCTCGCTGACCAGGAGCAGTACTTC.

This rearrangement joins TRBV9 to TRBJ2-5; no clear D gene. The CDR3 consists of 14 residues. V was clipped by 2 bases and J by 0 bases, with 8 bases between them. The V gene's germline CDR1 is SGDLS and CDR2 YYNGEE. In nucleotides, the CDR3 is TGTGCCAGCAGCGTCCGACCCGACCAAGAGACCCAGTACTTC. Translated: CASSVRPDQETQYF. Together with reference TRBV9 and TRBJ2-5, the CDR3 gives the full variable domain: DSGVTQTPKHLITATGQRVTLRCSPRSGDLSVYWYQQSLDQGLQFLIQYYNGEERAKGNILERFSAQQFPDLHSELNLSSLELGDSALYFCASSVRPDQETQYFGPGTRLLVL.

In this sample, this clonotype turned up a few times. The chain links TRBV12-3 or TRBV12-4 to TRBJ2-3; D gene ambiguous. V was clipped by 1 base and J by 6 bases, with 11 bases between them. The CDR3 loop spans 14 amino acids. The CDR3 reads CASSLVPLRDTQYF. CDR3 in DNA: TGTGCCAGCAGTTTAGTTCCCCTTCGGGATACGCAGTATTTT.

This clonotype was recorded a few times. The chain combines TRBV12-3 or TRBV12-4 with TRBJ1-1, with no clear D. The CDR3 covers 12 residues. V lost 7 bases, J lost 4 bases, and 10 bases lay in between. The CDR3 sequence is CASTRVGTEAFF. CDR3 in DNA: TGTGCCAGCACGCGTGTGGGCACTGAAGCTTTCTTT.

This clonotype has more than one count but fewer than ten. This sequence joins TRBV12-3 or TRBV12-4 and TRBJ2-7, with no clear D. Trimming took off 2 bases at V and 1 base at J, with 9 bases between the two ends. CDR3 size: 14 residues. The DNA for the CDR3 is TGTGCCAGCAGTTTATCGGCAGCGTCCTACGAGCAGTACTTC. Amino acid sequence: CASSLSAASYEQYF.

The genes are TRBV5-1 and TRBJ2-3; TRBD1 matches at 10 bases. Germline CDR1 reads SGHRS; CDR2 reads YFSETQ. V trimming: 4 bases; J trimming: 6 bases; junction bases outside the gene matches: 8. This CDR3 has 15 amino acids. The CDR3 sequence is CASSQGTGVMDTQYF. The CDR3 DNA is TGCGCCAGCAGCCAAGGGACAGGGGTTATGGATACGCAGTATTTT.

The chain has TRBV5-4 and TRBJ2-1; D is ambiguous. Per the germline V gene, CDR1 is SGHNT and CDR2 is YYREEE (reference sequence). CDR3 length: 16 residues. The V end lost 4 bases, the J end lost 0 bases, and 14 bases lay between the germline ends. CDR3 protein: CASSASGGSSYNEQFF. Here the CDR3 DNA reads TGTGCCAGCAGCGCGAGTGGCGGCAGCTCCTACAATGAGCAGTTCTTC. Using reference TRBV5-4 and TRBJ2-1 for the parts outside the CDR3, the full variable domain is ETGVTQSPTHLIKTRGQQVTLRCSSQSGHNTVSWYQQALGQGPQFIFQYYREEENGRGNFPPRFSGLQFPNYSSELNVNALELDDSALYLCASSASGGSSYNEQFFGPGTRLTVL.

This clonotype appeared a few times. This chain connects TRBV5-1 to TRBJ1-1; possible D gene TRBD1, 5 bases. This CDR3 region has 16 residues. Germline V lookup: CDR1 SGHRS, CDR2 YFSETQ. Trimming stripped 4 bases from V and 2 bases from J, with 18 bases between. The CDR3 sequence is CASSAGTLEGNTEAFF. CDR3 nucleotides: TGCGCCAGCAGCGCCGGGACCCTCGAGGGCAACACTGAAGCTTTCTTT.

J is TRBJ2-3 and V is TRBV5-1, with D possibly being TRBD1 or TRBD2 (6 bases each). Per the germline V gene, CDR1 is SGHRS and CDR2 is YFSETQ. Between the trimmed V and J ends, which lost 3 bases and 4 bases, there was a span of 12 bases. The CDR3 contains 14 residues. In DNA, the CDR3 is TGCGCCAGCAGCTCGTACGGGGGCTCAGATACGCAGTATTTT. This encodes CASSSYGGSDTQYF.

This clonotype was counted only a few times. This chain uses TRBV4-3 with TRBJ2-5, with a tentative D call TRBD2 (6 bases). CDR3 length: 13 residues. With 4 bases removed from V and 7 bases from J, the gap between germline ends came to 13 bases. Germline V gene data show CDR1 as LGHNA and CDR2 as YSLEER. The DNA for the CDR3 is TGCGCCAGCAGCCGGGACTTAAACTGGACCCAGTACTTC. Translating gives CASSRDLNWTQYF.

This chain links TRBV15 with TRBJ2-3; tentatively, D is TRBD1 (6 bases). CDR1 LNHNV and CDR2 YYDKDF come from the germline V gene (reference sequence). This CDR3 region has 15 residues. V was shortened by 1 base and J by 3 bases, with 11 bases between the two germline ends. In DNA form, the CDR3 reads TGTGCCACCAGCAGAGTACAGGGATTAACAGATACGCAGTATTTT. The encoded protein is CATSRVQGLTDTQYF.

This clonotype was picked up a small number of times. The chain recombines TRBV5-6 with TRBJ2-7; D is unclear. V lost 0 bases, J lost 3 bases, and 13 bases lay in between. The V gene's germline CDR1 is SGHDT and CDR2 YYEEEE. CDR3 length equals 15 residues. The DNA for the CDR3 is TGTGCCAGCAGCTTGGGTAGGACCGGAAACTACGAGCAGTACTTC. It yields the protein CASSLGRTGNYEQYF.

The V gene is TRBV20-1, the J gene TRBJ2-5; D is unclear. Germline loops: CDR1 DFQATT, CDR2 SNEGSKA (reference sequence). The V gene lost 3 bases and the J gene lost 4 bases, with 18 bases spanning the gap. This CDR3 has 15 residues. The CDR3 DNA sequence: TGCAGTGCTAGGTCTCCCGGCAACAAGGGAGAGACCCAGTACTTC. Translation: CSARSPGNKGETQYF.

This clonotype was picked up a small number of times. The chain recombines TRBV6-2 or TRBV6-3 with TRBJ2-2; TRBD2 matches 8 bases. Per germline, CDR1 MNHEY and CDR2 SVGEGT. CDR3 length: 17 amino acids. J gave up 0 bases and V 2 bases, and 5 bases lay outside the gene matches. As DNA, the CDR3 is TGTGCCAGCAGTTACGCGACGGGAGGGGCGAACACCGGGGAGCTGTTTTTT. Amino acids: CASSYATGGANTGELFF.

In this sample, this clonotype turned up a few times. Written as DNA, the CDR3 is TGCGCCAGCAGCACGGGACAGGGAGTTTTGGAGACCCAGTACTTC. It translates to CASSTGQGVLETQYF. The chain is built from TRBV5-1 and TRBJ2-5; the match to TRBD1 covers 9 bases. The CDR3 covers 15 residues. Per the germline V gene, CDR1 is SGHRS and CDR2 is YFSETQ. J lost 5 bases, V lost 4 bases, and 9 bases had no gene match.

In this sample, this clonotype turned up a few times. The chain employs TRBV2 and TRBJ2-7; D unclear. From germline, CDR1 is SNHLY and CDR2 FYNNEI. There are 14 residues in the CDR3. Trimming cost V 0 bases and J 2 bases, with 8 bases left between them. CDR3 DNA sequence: TGTGCCAGCAGTGAAGCTGGGCCTCCCTACGAGCAGTACTTC. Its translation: CASSEAGPPYEQYF.

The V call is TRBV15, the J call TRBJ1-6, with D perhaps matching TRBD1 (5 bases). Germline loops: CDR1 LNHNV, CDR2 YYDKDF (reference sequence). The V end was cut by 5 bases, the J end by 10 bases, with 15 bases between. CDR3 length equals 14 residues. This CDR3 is CATSSRDFGSPLHF. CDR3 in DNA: TGTGCCACCAGCTCCCGGGACTTTGGCTCACCCCTCCACTTT.

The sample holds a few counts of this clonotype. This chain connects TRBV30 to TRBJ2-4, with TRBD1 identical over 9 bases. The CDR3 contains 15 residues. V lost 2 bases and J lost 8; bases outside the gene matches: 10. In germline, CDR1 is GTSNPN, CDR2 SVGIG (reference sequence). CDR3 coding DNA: TGTGCCTGGAGTCCCGGGACAGGGATTATGGACATTCAGTACTTC. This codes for CAWSPGTGIMDIQYF.

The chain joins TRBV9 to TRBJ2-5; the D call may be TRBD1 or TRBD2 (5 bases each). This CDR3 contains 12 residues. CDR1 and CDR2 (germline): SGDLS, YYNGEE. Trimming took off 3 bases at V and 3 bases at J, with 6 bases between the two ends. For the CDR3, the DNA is TGTGCCAGCAGCGGGGGGAAAGAGACCCAGTACTTC. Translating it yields CASSGGKETQYF.

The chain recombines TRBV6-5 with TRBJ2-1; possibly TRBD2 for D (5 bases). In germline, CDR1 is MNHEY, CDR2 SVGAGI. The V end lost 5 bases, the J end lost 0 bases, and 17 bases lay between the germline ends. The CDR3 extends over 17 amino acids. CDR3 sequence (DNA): TGTGCCAGCAGTATTCGGGGAGCTCCGAGCTCCTACAATGAGCAGTTCTTC. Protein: CASSIRGAPSSYNEQFF.

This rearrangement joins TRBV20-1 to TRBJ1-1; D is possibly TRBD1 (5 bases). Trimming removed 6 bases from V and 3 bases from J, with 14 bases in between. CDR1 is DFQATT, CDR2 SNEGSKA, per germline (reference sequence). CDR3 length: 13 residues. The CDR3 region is CSAQRGLDTEAFF. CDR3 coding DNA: TGCAGTGCCCAGAGGGGTTTGGACACTGAAGCTTTCTTT.

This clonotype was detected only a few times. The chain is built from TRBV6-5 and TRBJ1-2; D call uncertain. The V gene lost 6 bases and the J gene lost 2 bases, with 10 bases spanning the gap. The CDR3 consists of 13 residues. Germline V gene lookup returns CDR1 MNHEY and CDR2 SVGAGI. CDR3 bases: TGTGCCAGCAGAAACCCTGACAACTATGGCTACACCTTC. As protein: CASRNPDNYGYTF.

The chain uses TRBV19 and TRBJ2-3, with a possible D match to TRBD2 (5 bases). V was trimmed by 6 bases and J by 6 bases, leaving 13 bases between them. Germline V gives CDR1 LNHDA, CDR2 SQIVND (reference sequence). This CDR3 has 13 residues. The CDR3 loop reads CASSGKLTDTQYF. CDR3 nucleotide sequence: TGTGCCAGTAGCGGGAAGTTGACCGATACGCAGTATTTT. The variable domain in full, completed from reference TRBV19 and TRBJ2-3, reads DGGITQSPKYLFRKEGQNVTLSCEQNLNHDAMYWYRQDPGQGLRLIYYSQIVNDFQKGDIAEGYSVSREKKESFPLTVTSAQKNPTAFYLCASSGKLTDTQYFGPGTRLTVL.

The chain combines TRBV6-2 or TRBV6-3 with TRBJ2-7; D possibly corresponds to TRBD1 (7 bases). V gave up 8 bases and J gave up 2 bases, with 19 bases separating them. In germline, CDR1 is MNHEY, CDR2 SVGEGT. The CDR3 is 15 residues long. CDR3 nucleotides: TGTGCCAGCTTCGGCGGGACAGACCGAGCCTACGAGCAGTACTTC. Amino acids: CASFGGTDRAYEQYF.

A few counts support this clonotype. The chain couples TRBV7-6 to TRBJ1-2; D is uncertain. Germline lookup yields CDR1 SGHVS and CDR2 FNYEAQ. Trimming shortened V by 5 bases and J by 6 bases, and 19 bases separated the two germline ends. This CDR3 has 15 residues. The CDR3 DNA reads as TGTGCCAGCAGCCAAGAGGCCAGGATTGGTCATGGCTACACCTTC. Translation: CASSQEARIGHGYTF.

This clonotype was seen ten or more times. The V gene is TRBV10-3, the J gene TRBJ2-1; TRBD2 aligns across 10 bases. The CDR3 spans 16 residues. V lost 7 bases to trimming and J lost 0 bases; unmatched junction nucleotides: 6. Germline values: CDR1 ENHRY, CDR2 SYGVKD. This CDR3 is CAITGTSGTSYNEQFF. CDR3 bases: TGTGCCATCACCGGTACTAGCGGGACCTCCTACAATGAGCAGTTCTTC.